These 10 T cell receptor beta chains originate from one sample sequenced in a study of tumor and adjacent non-tumor tissue in lung cancer. RNA was extracted from bulk tissue without any cell sorting. A modified ARM-PCR protocol with three rounds of nested PCR amplified TCRbeta. TCRdb ran MiXCR on the multiplex PCR reads and lists one entry per CDR3 protein. The repertoire holds about 75,000 distinct CDR3 sequences, over 75% seen once, with 10% to 15% in the top ten. The sequencing input was lung tumor tissue. Receptors originate from a woman between 45 and 65 years old with non-small cell lung cancer.

On this clonotype: At one end the junction does not follow the germline gene, possibly because of a read error. V is TRBV10-2 and J is TRBJ2-6; tentative D call: TRBD2 (5 bases). Per germline, CDR1 WSHSY and CDR2 SAAADI. The CDR3 extends over 14 amino acids. In nucleotides, the CDR3 is TGTGTCAGCAGTGGAGGATCTGGGGCCAACGTCCTGACTTTC. Amino acid sequence: CVSSGGSGANVLTF.

This clonotype was found a few times. This chain links TRBV11-2 with TRBJ2-7, with 15 bases that match TRBD2. Germline V lookup: CDR1 SGHAT, CDR2 FQNNGV. The junction had 13 bases not matched to a gene; V was cut back by 5 bases and J by 5 bases. The CDR3 is made up of 18 amino acids. The CDR3 bases are TGTGCCAGCAGCCCAAGGACTAGCGGGAGGGCCACTCTCCACGAGCAGTACTTC. Protein: CASSPRTSGRATLHEQYF.

Note on this clonotype: The final CDR3 position lacks the conserved phenylalanine or tryptophan, pointing to a likely read error. The J gene is TRBJ2-5, the V gene TRBV29-1; D is possibly TRBD2 (6 bases). Germline V gene sequence: CDR1 SQVTM, CDR2 ANQGSEA. This CDR3 contains 12 residues. This chain's CDR3 is CSTGSGEETQYL. CDR3 bases: TGCAGTACCGGTAGCGGAGAAGAGACCCAGTACCTC.

The chain joins TRBV5-1 to TRBJ2-3, with a weak D call TRBD1 (7 bases). V lost 3 bases and J lost 10, with 27 bases in between. The CDR3 has 17 residues. CDR1 is SGHRS and CDR2 is YFSETQ in the germline V gene. CDR3 coding DNA: TGCGCCAGCAGCTCGGGCCCCCAGGGGGGAGATGTGAATGCGCAGTATTTT. Protein sequence: CASSSGPQGGDVNAQYF. Complete variable domain (other parts from reference TRBV5-1 and TRBJ2-3): KAGVTQTPRYLIKTRGQQVTLSCSPISGHRSVSWYQQTPGQGLQFLFEYFSETQRNKGNFPGRFSGRQFSNSRSEMNVSTLELGDSALYLCASSSGPQGGDVNAQYFGPGTRLTVL.

The CDR3 sequence is CANRTRTGLRGSNEQFF. The DNA for the CDR3 is TGTGCCAACAGGACTCGGACAGGGTTGAGGGGGAGTAATGAGCAGTTCTTC. This chain joins TRBV6-6 and TRBJ2-1, with 8 bases fitting TRBD1. CDR1 MNHNY and CDR2 SVGAGI come from the germline V gene (reference sequence). The CDR3 sequence is 17 residues long. The V gene end was trimmed by 10 bases and the J gene end by 7 bases; junction bases not matched to a gene: 21.

With regard to this clonotype: Compared with germline, one end of the junction differs, possibly owing to a read error. This chain connects TRBV5-4 to TRBJ2-6; TRBD1 is a possible D gene (6 bases). Germline V gives CDR1 SGHNT, CDR2 YYREEE (reference sequence). This CDR3 region has 17 residues. Here the CDR3 DNA reads TGTGCCGGCAGCTTGGCCTATACAGGGTCTGGGGCCAACGTCCTGACTTTC. Its translation is CAGSLAYTGSGANVLTF. Based on the CDR3 plus reference TRBV5-4 and TRBJ2-6, the full variable domain is ETGVTQSPTHLIKTRGQQVTLRCSSQSGHNTVSWYQQALGQGPQFIFQYYREEENGRGNFPPRFSGLQFPNYSSELNVNALELDDSALYLCAGSLAYTGSGANVLTFGAGSRLTVL.

This clonotype was seen more than once but under ten times. The V and J genes are TRBV28 and TRBJ1-2, with D uncertain. Germline assignment: CDR1 MDHEN and CDR2 SYDVKM. This CDR3 comprises 15 residues. Trimming took 2 bases from V and 2 from J, leaving 12 bases between them. CDR3 nucleotide sequence: TGTGCCAGCAGTTTAATGTGGGCATGGAACTATGGCTACACCTTC. Protein product: CASSLMWAWNYGYTF.

Notes on this clonotype: Because it lacks the conserved phenylalanine or tryptophan at the end, this CDR3 is likely a read error. V usage is TRBV29-1 and J usage is TRBJ2-1, with D possibly being TRBD2 (5 bases). This CDR3 spans 17 amino acids. Trimming stripped 1 base from V and 1 base from J, with 17 bases between. CDR1 and CDR2 from the germline V gene are SQVTM and ANQGSEA. The CDR3 DNA follows: TGCAGCGTTGAAGGGGGAGACACGGTGGTGTCCTACAATGAGCAGTTCTTG. This codes for CSVEGGDTVVSYNEQFL.

As regards this clonotype: The junction shows a germline mismatch at one end, possibly a read error. The J gene is TRBJ2-1, the V gene TRBV11-2; D uncertain. The CDR3 spans 14 residues. CDR1 is SGHAT, CDR2 FQNNGV, per germline. The CDR3 is CASSFVSAGNEQFF. CDR3 in DNA: TGTGCCAGCAGCTTTGTCAGTGCCGGCAATGAGCAGTTTTTC.

Regarding this clonotype: Mismatch with germline at one junction end may stem from a read error. V gene TRBV11-2 combines with J gene TRBJ2-7, with TRBD1 identical over 12 bases. The CDR3 is 16 residues long. Germline V gene lookup returns CDR1 SGHAT and CDR2 FQNNGV. The CDR3 region has the DNA TGTGGCAGCAGCACCGCCGGGACAGGGGGCTCCTTCGAGCAGTACTTC. Translated, it gives CGSSTAGTGGSFEQYF.